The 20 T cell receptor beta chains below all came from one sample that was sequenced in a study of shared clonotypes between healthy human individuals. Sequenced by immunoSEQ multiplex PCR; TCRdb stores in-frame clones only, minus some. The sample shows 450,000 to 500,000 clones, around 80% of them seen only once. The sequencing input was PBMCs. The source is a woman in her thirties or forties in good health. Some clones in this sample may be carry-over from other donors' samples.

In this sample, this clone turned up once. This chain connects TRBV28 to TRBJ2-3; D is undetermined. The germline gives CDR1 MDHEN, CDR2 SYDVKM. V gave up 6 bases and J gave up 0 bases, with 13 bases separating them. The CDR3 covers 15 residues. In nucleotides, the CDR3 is TGTGCCAGCAGGACTCAGGCCACTAGCACAGATACGCAGTATTTT. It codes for CASRTQATSTDTQYF.

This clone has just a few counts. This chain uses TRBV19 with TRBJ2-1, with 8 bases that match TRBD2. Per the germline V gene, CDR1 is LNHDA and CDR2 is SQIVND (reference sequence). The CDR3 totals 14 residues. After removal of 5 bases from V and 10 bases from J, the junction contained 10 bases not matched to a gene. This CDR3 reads CASSRFSGNGEQFF. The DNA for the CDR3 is TGTGCCAGTAGTCGGTTTAGCGGGAACGGGGAGCAGTTCTTC.

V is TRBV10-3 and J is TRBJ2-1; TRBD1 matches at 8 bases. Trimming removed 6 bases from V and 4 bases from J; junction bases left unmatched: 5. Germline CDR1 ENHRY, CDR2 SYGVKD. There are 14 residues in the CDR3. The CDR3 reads CAISPGTGYNEQFF. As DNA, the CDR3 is TGTGCCATCAGCCCCGGGACAGGATACAATGAGCAGTTCTTC.

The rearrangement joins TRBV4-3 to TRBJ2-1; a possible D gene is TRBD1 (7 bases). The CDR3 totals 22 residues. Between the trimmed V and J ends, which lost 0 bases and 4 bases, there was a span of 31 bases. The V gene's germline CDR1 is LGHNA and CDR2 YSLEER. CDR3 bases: TGCGCCAGCAGCCAAGATAGTAGGGGGCGGGCCGGGAGAGGTCCCTATTACAATGAGCAGTTCTTC. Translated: CASSQDSRGRAGRGPYYNEQFF.

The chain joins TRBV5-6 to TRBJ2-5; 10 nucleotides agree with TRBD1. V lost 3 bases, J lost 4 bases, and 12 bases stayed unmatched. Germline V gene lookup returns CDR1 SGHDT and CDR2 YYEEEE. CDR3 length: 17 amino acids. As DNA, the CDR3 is TGTGCCAGCAGCTCCACCTCGGGGACAGGGGTTCGAGAGACCCAGTACTTC. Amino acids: CASSSTSGTGVRETQYF.

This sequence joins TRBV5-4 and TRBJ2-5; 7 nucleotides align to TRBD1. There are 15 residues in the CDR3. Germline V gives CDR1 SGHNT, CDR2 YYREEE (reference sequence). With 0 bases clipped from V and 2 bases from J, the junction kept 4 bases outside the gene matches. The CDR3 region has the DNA TGTGCCAGCAGCTTGGACCAGGGGGTGCAAGAGACCCAGTACTTC. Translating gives CASSLDQGVQETQYF. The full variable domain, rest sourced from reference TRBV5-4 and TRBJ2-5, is ETGVTQSPTHLIKTRGQQVTLRCSSQSGHNTVSWYQQALGQGPQFIFQYYREEENGRGNFPPRFSGLQFPNYSSELNVNALELDDSALYLCASSLDQGVQETQYFGPGTRLLVL.

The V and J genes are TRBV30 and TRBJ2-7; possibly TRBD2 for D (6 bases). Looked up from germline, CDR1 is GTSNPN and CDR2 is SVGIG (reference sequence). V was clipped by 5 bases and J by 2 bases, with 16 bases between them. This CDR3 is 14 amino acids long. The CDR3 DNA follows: TGTGCCTGGGGGGGAGGAAAATTAGCCTACGAGCAGTACTTC. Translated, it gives CAWGGGKLAYEQYF.

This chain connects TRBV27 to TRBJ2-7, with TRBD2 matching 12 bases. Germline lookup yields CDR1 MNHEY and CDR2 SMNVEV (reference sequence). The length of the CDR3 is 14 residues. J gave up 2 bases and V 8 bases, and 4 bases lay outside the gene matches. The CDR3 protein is CASARLAGAYEQYF. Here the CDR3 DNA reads TGTGCCAGCGCCCGACTAGCGGGGGCCTACGAGCAGTACTTC.

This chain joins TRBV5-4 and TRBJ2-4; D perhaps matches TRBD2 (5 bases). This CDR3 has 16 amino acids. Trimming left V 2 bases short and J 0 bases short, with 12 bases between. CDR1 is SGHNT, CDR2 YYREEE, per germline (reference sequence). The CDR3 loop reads CASSFGGTIAKNIQYF. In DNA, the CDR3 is TGTGCCAGCAGCTTTGGAGGTACTATAGCCAAAAACATTCAGTACTTC.

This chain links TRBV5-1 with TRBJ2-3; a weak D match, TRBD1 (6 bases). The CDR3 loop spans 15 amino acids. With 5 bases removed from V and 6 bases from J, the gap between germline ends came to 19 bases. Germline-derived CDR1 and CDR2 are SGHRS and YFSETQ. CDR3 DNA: TGCGCCAGCAGTCCCTGGGGGCTCACATCGGATACGCAGTATTTT. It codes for CASSPWGLTSDTQYF. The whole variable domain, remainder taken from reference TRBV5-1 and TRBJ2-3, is KAGVTQTPRYLIKTRGQQVTLSCSPISGHRSVSWYQQTPGQGLQFLFEYFSETQRNKGNFPGRFSGRQFSNSRSEMNVSTLELGDSALYLCASSPWGLTSDTQYFGPGTRLTVL.

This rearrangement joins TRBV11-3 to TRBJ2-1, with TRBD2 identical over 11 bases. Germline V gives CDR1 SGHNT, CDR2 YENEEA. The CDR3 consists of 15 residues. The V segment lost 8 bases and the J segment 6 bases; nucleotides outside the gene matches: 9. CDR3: CASSSGRSGVNEQFF. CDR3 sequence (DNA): TGTGCCAGCTCTAGCGGGAGGTCCGGGGTCAATGAGCAGTTCTTC.

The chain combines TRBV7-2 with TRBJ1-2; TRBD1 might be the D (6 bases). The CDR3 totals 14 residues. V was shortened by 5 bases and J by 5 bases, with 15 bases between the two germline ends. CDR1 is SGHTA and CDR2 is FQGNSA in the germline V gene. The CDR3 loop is CASSVSQGRYGYTF. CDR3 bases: TGTGCCAGCAGCGTGTCGCAGGGGCGATATGGCTACACCTTC.

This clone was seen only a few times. The CDR3 region is CASSPQTGFYEQYF. The CDR3 DNA reads as TGTGCCAGCAGCCCACAGACAGGGTTCTACGAGCAGTACTTC. The chain joins TRBV9 to TRBJ2-7, with 7 bases lining up with TRBD1. Germline assignment: CDR1 SGDLS and CDR2 YYNGEE. The CDR3 consists of 14 residues. Trimming removed 4 bases from V and 3 bases from J; junction bases left unmatched: 7. Using reference TRBV9 and TRBJ2-7 for the parts outside the CDR3, the full variable domain is DSGVTQTPKHLITATGQRVTLRCSPRSGDLSVYWYQQSLDQGLQFLIQYYNGEERAKGNILERFSAQQFPDLHSELNLSSLELGDSALYFCASSPQTGFYEQYFGPGTRLTVT.

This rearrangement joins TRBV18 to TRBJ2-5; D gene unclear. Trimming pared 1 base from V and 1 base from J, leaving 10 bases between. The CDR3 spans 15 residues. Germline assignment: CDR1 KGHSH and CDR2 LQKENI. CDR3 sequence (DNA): TGTGCCAGCTCACCACTTCATCAGTCCCAAGAGACCCAGTACTTC. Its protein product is CASSPLHQSQETQYF.

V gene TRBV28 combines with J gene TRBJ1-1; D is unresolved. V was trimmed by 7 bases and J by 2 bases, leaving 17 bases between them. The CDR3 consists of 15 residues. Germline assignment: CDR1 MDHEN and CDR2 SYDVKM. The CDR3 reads CASNRQAGINTEAFF. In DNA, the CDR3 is TGTGCCAGCAACAGACAAGCCGGGATTAACACTGAAGCTTTCTTT.

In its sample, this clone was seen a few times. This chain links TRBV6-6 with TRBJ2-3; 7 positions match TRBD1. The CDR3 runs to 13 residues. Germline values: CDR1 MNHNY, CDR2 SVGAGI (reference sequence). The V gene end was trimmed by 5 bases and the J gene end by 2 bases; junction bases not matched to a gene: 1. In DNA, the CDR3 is TGTGCCAGCAGTGACAGGGCCACAGATACGCAGTATTTT. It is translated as CASSDRATDTQYF.

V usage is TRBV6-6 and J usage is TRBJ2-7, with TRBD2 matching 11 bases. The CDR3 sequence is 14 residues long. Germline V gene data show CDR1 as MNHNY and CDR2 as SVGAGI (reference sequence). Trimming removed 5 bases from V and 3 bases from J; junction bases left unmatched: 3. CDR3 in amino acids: CASSKTSGDYEQYF. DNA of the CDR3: TGTGCCAGCAGTAAGACTAGCGGGGACTACGAGCAGTACTTC.

CDR3 loop: CASSFKPRCGLNTYEQYF. CDR3 nucleotides: TGTGCCAGCAGCTTTAAGCCTCGGTGCGGGCTAAACACCTACGAGCAGTACTTC. J is TRBJ2-7 and V is TRBV12-1; TRBD2 was called by the table and not checked on the DNA. TRBV12-1 represents a pseudogene. The CDR3 contains 18 residues.

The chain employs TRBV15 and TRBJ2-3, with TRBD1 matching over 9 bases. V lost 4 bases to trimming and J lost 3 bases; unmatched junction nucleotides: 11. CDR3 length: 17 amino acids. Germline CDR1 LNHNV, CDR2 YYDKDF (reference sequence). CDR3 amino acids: CATSNLDRDRATDTQYF. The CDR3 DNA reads TGTGCCACCAGCAATCTTGACCGGGACAGGGCTACAGATACGCAGTATTTT.

The CDR3 bases are TGTGCCAGCAGCGACAGGGGGTCGGAGACCCAGTACTTC. It specifies CASSDRGSETQYF. This chain uses TRBV27 with TRBJ2-5; TRBD1 aligns across 9 bases. This CDR3 has 13 amino acids. Germline V CDR1 and CDR2: MNHEY, SMNVEV (reference sequence). J was trimmed by 5 bases and V by 6 bases; bases with no gene match: 4.